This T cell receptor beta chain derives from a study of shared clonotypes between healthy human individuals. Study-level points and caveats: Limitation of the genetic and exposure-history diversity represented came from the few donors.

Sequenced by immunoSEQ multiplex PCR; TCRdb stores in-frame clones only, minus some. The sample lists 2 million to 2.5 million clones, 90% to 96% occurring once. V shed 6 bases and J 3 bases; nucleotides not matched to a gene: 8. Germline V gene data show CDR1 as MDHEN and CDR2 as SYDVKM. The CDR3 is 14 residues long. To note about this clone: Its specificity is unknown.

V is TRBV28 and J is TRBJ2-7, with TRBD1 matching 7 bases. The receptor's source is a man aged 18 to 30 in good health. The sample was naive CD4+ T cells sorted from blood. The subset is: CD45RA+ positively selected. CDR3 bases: TGTGCCAGCAGCCGGACAGGTGGTAACTACGAGCAGTACTTC. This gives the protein CASSRTGGNYEQYF.